These 14 T cell receptor beta chains share one sample of origin, sequenced in a study of T cells in Graves' hyperthyroidism and ophthalmopathy. It was RNA transcripts that yielded the amplified TCR beta CDR3 regions. During a first-round RT-PCR of the TCR CDR3, the HTBI primer set was used. One entry per CDR3 protein, called by TCRdb with MiXCR from the multiplex PCR reads. Counted here are roughly 500,000 distinct CDR3 sequences, around 45% occurring once; the ten biggest clones make up 19%. Sequenced sample: peripheral blood or thyroid tissue (not recorded which). All receptors derive from an adult woman with Graves' disease, either hyperthyroidism or ophthalmopathy (not recorded which).

This clonotype was detected only a few times. CDR3 loop: CAISGDRGEGYTF. The CDR3 DNA sequence: TGTGCCATCAGTGGGGACAGGGGTGAGGGCTACACCTTC. This chain uses TRBV10-3 with TRBJ1-2, with 10 nucleotides matching TRBD1. The CDR3 extends over 13 amino acids. V lost 4 bases, J lost 8 bases, and 4 bases stayed unmatched. Germline CDR1 reads ENHRY; CDR2 reads SYGVKD.

This clonotype was seen ten or more times. This chain uses TRBV9 with TRBJ1-5; no clear D. With 0 bases removed from V and 5 bases from J, the gap between germline ends came to 9 bases. Germline-derived CDR1 and CDR2 are SGDLS and YYNGEE. The CDR3 sequence is 14 residues long. Written as DNA, the CDR3 is TGTGCCAGCAGCGTAGGAGCCGCGGATCAGCCCCAGCATTTT. Translation: CASSVGAADQPQHF.

This clonotype has at least ten counts. As DNA, the CDR3 is TGTGCCAGCAGTTCCAGGGACGGAAGATTTAACTATGGCTACACCTTC. Protein sequence: CASSSRDGRFNYGYTF. The chain employs TRBV12-3 or TRBV12-4 and TRBJ1-2; a possible D gene is TRBD1 (5 bases). The CDR3 sequence is 16 residues long. The ends were cut back, 4 bases at V and 1 base at J, with 16 bases in the middle.

This clonotype was counted between two and nine times. The CDR3, as DNA: TGCAGTGCTCCCGAAAGGGTAGAAGCTTTCTTT. Translation gives CSAPERVEAFF. The rearrangement uses TRBV20-1 and TRBJ1-1; the D is unclear. Germline-derived CDR1 and CDR2 are DFQATT and SNEGSKA (reference sequence). Between the trimmed V and J ends, which lost 5 bases and 8 bases, there was a span of 12 bases. This CDR3 has 11 residues.

The chain uses TRBV27 and TRBJ2-7; possible D gene TRBD1, 7 bases. V lost 5 bases, J lost 3 bases, and 14 bases lay in between. Germline CDR1 is MNHEY and CDR2 is SMNVEV (reference sequence). The CDR3 spans 14 residues. The CDR3 DNA sequence: TGTGCCAGCAGTCGCGGGACAGCAGGCTACGAGCAGTACTTC. Translated, it gives CASSRGTAGYEQYF.

This clonotype was seen many times. The DNA for the CDR3 is TGTGCCAGCAGCTTAGATCTGGGGCAGTTTTACGAGCAGTACTTC. Encoded protein: CASSLDLGQFYEQYF. This chain uses TRBV11-2 with TRBJ2-7; D possibly corresponds to TRBD1 (5 bases). Trimming removed 0 bases at V and 4 bases at J, with 13 bases between. Germline CDR1 is SGHAT and CDR2 is FQNNGV. CDR3 size: 15 residues.

This chain joins TRBV5-1 and TRBJ1-4; TRBD1 is a possible D gene (6 bases). The germline V gene has CDR1 SGHRS and CDR2 YFSETQ. This CDR3 has 14 amino acids. V lost 5 bases and J 5 bases, leaving 13 bases between the germline ends. CDR3 protein: CASREGQINEKLFF. The CDR3 DNA sequence: TGCGCCAGCAGGGAAGGACAGATCAATGAAAAACTGTTTTTT. The variable domain in full, with the rest retrieved from reference TRBV5-1 and TRBJ1-4, is KAGVTQTPRYLIKTRGQQVTLSCSPISGHRSVSWYQQTPGQGLQFLFEYFSETQRNKGNFPGRFSGRQFSNSRSEMNVSTLELGDSALYLCASREGQINEKLFFGSGTQLSVL.

This clonotype was seen once. The rearrangement joins TRBV5-6 to TRBJ2-1; TRBD2 agrees at 8 bases. J was trimmed by 3 bases and V by 2 bases; bases with no gene match: 4. Germline CDR1 is SGHDT and CDR2 is YYEEEE. The CDR3 extends over 15 amino acids. CDR3 loop: CASSFSGNFYNEQFF. In DNA, the CDR3 is TGTGCCAGCAGCTTTAGCGGGAATTTCTACAATGAGCAGTTCTTC.

This chain joins TRBV6-1 and TRBJ1-6, with 7 bases aligning to TRBD1. The CDR3 sequence is 13 residues long. Germline assignment: CDR1 MNHNS and CDR2 SASEGT. CDR3 amino acids: CGSRRDRNSPLHF. The CDR3 bases are TGTGGCAGTAGGCGGGACAGAAATTCACCCCTCCACTTT.

This chain connects TRBV28 to TRBJ2-5; D is perhaps TRBD1 or TRBD2 (7 bases each). The germline V gene encodes CDR1 MDHEN and CDR2 SYDVKM. Trimming shortened V by 3 bases and J by 5 bases, and 16 bases separated the two germline ends. CDR3 length equals 15 residues. The CDR3: CASSLWGQGGETQYF. CDR3 DNA: TGTGCCAGCAGTTTGTGGGGGCAGGGGGGGGAGACCCAGTACTTC.

V is TRBV19 and J is TRBJ1-5, with D uncertain. This CDR3 has 12 amino acids. Germline-derived CDR1 and CDR2 are LNHDA and SQIVND (reference sequence). Trimming stripped 5 bases from V and 7 bases from J, with 9 bases between. The CDR3 DNA sequence: TGTGCCAGTAGTGTATTGGCACAGCCCCAGCATTTT. As protein: CASSVLAQPQHF.

The chain uses TRBV29-1 and TRBJ2-3; 7 bases agree with TRBD1. The CDR3 is 15 amino acids. CDR1 and CDR2 (germline): SQVTM, ANQGSEA. V shed 3 bases and J 1 base; nucleotides not matched to a gene: 7. Here the CDR3 DNA reads TGCAGCGTTGACAGAGGGGGCATCGGCACAGATACGCAGTATTTT. This sequence encodes CSVDRGGIGTDTQYF.

This clonotype was counted many times. The genes are TRBV6-5 and TRBJ1-1; a weak D match, TRBD1 (6 bases). Trimming took 5 bases from V and 4 from J, leaving 17 bases between them. Germline V CDR1 and CDR2: MNHEY, SVGAGI. The CDR3 covers 15 residues. CDR3 coding DNA: TGTGCCAGCAGTCGAAGGTTTGGGGGGGCCACTGAAGCTTTCTTT. It codes for CASSRRFGGATEAFF.

V usage is TRBV28 and J usage is TRBJ1-1; a weak D match, TRBD1 (6 bases). V lost 6 bases, J lost 0 bases, and 23 bases lay in between. The CDR3 covers 18 residues. The germline gives CDR1 MDHEN, CDR2 SYDVKM. In DNA form, the CDR3 reads TGTGCCAGCAGCTCGACAGGTAAAAGGAGTGGGATGAACACTGAAGCTTTCTTT. It encodes CASSSTGKRSGMNTEAFF.